What follows are 16 T cell receptor beta chains derived from one specimen sequenced in a study of T cell repertoires in cytomegalovirus infection. From the reads, TCRdb called clonotypes with MiXCR, one entry per CDR3 protein. The sample shows 150,000 to 200,000 distinct CDR3 sequences, 28% of them seen only once. Material for sequencing was PBMCs. The receptors originated from a human donor in good health (CMV status not recorded). Some clones in this sample may be carry-over from other donors' samples.

In its sample, this clonotype was seen a few times. The gene calls are TRBV20-1 and TRBJ1-5; tentative D call: TRBD1 (6 bases). In germline, CDR1 is DFQATT, CDR2 SNEGSKA (reference sequence). Trimming removed 6 bases at V and 5 bases at J, with 17 bases between. The CDR3 runs to 14 residues. In DNA form, the CDR3 reads TGCAGTGCAACCGCCCCCGGGGGCGATCAGCCCCAGCATTTT. Its translation is CSATAPGGDQPQHF.

This clonotype was counted at least ten times. The genes are TRBV7-2 and TRBJ1-5; D is unresolved. CDR1 is SGHTA and CDR2 is FQGNSA in the germline V gene. This CDR3 comprises 12 residues. V was trimmed by 1 base and J by 11 bases, leaving 9 bases between them. This CDR3 is CASSLDGRTQHF. The CDR3 DNA reads as TGTGCCAGCAGCTTAGATGGTCGGACCCAGCATTTT. Full variable domain (rest looked up from reference TRBV7-2 and TRBJ1-5): GAGVSQSPSNKVTEKGKDVELRCDPISGHTALYWYRQSLGQGLEFLIYFQGNSAPDKSGLPSDRFSAERTGGSVSTLTIQRTQQEDSAVYLCASSLDGRTQHFGDGTRLSIL.

This clonotype was detected ten times or more. At one boundary the junction diverges from the germline segment, which might be a read error. The chain links TRBV7-2 to TRBJ2-2, with a tentative D call TRBD1 (6 bases). The CDR3 covers 19 residues. CDR1 and CDR2 from the germline V gene are SGHTA and FQGNSA. In nucleotides, the CDR3 is TGTGCCAGCACCTTATCCCCCGGGTCGAGGGCAGGGACAAAAAAGAGGCTGTTTTTT. Residues: CASTLSPGSRAGTKKRLFF.

At least ten counts were recorded for this clonotype. This chain links TRBV6-6 with TRBJ2-4; D gene ambiguous. V was shortened by 8 bases and J by 0 bases, with 11 bases between the two germline ends. This CDR3 region has 14 residues. Germline V gene sequence: CDR1 MNHNY, CDR2 SVGAGI (reference sequence). The CDR3 DNA reads TGTGCCAGCGTTCCCCAGGAAGCCAAAAACATTCAGTACTTC. It codes for CASVPQEAKNIQYF.

Here the CDR3 reads CSARDLGNTIYF. The CDR3 coding sequence is TGCAGTGCTAGAGATCTCGGAAACACCATATATTTT. The chain carries TRBV20-1 and TRBJ1-3; D remains unclear. CDR1 is DFQATT, CDR2 SNEGSKA, per germline (reference sequence). CDR3 length: 12 residues. Trimming removed 0 bases at V and 4 bases at J, with 4 bases between.

This chain connects TRBV19 to TRBJ1-2, with D unresolved. This CDR3 spans 15 amino acids. V was pared by 3 bases and J by 6 bases, with 17 bases between. The V gene's germline CDR1 is LNHDA and CDR2 SQIVND (reference sequence). The CDR3 loop reads CASSIDRVWTDGYTF. CDR3 nucleotide sequence: TGTGCCAGTAGTATTGATCGGGTTTGGACGGATGGCTACACCTTC.

The rearrangement links TRBV12-3 or TRBV12-4 to TRBJ1-1, with D uncertain. CDR3 length equals 13 residues. V was pared by 3 bases and J by 4 bases, with 9 bases between. The CDR3 here is CASSFDGVTEAFF. The DNA of the CDR3 is TGTGCCAGCAGTTTCGACGGAGTCACTGAAGCTTTCTTT.

Regarding this clonotype: Mismatch with germline at one junction end may stem from a read error. V usage is TRBV7-2 and J usage is TRBJ1-2, with a possible D match to TRBD1 (6 bases). The CDR3 has 13 amino acids. CDR1 SGHTA and CDR2 FQGNSA come from the germline V gene. The CDR3 is CASSFRTDHGNTF. The CDR3, as DNA: TGTGCCAGCAGCTTCCGGACAGATCATGGCAACACCTTC.

The V call is TRBV27, the J call TRBJ2-1; a possible D gene is TRBD1 (5 bases). With 0 bases removed from V and 6 bases from J, the gap between germline ends came to 9 bases. The length of the CDR3 is 14 residues. Germline values: CDR1 MNHEY, CDR2 SMNVEV (reference sequence). DNA of the CDR3: TGTGCCAGCAGTTTATCCCTAACAGGCAATGAGCAGTTCTTC. It codes for CASSLSLTGNEQFF.

This clonotype was seen only a few times. The chain joins TRBV6-2 or TRBV6-3 to TRBJ1-1; no clear D. V was shortened by 5 bases and J by 2 bases, with 12 bases between the two germline ends. The CDR3 is 14 amino acids. Germline CDR1 and CDR2: MNHEY and SVGEGT. CDR3 protein: CASSEGNRNTEAFF. The CDR3 coding sequence is TGTGCCAGCAGTGAGGGAAATAGAAACACTGAAGCTTTCTTT.

The chain links TRBV29-1 to TRBJ1-5, with D unclear. This CDR3 contains 14 residues. Trimming left V 5 bases short and J 2 bases short, with 13 bases between. CDR1 and CDR2 (germline): SQVTM, ANQGSEA. CDR3 nucleotide sequence: TGCAGCGTTACTTTGGATGGGGGCAATCAGCCCCAGCATTTT. This sequence encodes CSVTLDGGNQPQHF.

This clonotype was counted between two and nine times. The chain employs TRBV5-8 and TRBJ1-1; D call uncertain. The germline gives CDR1 SGHTS, CDR2 YDEGEE. Trimming stripped 1 base from V and 1 base from J, with 14 bases between. This CDR3 is built from 16 residues. The CDR3 is CASSLKPAVGNTEAFF. CDR3 bases: TGTGCCAGCAGCTTGAAACCGGCGGTTGGGAACACTGAAGCTTTCTTT.

This clonotype was observed many times. The chain is built from TRBV7-6 and TRBJ2-5, with D unclear. Trimming left V 5 bases short and J 3 bases short, with 10 bases between. The CDR3 extends over 13 amino acids. Germline V gives CDR1 SGHVS, CDR2 FNYEAQ. CDR3 loop: CASSPSEEETQYF. The CDR3 coding sequence is TGTGCCAGCAGCCCGTCGGAAGAAGAGACCCAGTACTTC.

Ten or more counts support this clonotype. CDR3 in DNA: TGTGCCAGCAGTTTATATCAGGGGACAGGGGACCGGAACACTGAAGCTTTCTTT. This gives the protein CASSLYQGTGDRNTEAFF. The chain uses TRBV28 and TRBJ1-1, with TRBD1 identical over 10 bases. Unmatched junction bases numbered 9, after V lost 1 base and J lost 1 base. This CDR3 has 18 residues. Germline V gene lookup returns CDR1 MDHEN and CDR2 SYDVKM.

This chain links TRBV19 with TRBJ1-1; the match to TRBD1 covers 7 bases. CDR1 and CDR2 (germline): LNHDA, SQIVND (reference sequence). The CDR3 is 15 residues long. Trimming cost V 10 bases and J 2 bases; bases outside gene matches: 13. The CDR3 region is CATRKTGPPNTEAFF. The CDR3 bases are TGTGCCACAAGGAAGACAGGGCCTCCCAACACTGAAGCTTTCTTT.

The J gene is TRBJ1-1, the V gene TRBV5-4; 8 nucleotides line up with TRBD1. In germline, CDR1 is SGHNT, CDR2 YYREEE (reference sequence). The trim removed 0 bases at V and 4 bases at J, leaving 5 bases unmatched. This CDR3 is built from 15 residues. Here the CDR3 DNA reads TGTGCCAGCAGCTTGGGACAGGGGCGAAGCACTGAAGCTTTCTTT. As protein: CASSLGQGRSTEAFF.